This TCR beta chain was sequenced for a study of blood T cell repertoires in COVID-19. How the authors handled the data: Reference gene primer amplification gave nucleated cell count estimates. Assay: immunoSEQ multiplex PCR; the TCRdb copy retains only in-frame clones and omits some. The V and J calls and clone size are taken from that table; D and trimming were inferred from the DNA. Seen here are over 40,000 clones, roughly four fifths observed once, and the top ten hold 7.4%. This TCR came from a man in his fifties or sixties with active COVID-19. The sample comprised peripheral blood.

The CDR3 bases are TGCGCCAGCAGCCCGGGACTAGCGGATACCAAAGCCTACGAGCAGTACTTC. The encoded protein is CASSPGLADTKAYEQYF. This chain links TRBV5-1 with TRBJ2-7; 11 nucleotides align to TRBD2. CDR1 SGHRS and CDR2 YFSETQ come from the germline V gene. The junction had 11 bases not matched to a gene; V was cut back by 4 bases and J by 2 bases. This CDR3 has 17 amino acids.